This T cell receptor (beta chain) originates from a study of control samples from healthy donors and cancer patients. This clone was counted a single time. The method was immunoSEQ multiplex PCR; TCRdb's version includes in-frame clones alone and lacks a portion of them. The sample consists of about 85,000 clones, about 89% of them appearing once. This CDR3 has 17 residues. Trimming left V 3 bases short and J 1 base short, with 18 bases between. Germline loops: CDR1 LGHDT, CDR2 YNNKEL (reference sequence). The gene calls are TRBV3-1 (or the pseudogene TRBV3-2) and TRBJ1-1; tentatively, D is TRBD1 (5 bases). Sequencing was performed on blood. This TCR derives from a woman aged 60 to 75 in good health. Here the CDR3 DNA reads TGTGCCAGCAGCCAGGTGTTTTATCAGGGAGGGAACACTGAAGCTTTCTTT. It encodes CASSQVFYQGGNTEAFF.